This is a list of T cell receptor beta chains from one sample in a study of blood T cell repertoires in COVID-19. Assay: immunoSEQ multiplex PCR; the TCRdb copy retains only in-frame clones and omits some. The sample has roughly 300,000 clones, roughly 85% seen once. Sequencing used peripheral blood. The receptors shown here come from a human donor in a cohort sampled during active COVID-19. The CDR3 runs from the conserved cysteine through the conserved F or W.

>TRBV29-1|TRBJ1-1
CSASPGTTEAFF
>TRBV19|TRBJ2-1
CASSFPGQGVEQFF
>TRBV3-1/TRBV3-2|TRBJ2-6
CASSQFGVSGANVLTF
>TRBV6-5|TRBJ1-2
CASRLVGQAFGYTF
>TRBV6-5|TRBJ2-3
CASRPPRRTDTQYF
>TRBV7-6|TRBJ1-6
CASSKKTGTNSPLHF
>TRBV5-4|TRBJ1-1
CASSDRDPYPEAFF
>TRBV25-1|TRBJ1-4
CASSEAGFRAKLFF
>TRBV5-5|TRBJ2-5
CASSLHRVQETQYF
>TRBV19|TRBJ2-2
CASSIPTGGNTGELFF
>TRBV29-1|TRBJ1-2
CSVEAYYRGAFDYGYTF
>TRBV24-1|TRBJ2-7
CATSELQGDEQYF
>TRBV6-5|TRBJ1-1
CASRPTGPGGAFF
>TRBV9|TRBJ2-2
CASSVGQGHTGELFF
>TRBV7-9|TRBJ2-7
CASSLAPDRQYEQYF
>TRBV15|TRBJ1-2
CATSRDNRGYGYTF
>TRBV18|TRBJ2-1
CASSPGTSGGNNEQFF
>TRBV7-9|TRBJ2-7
CASSPGQSYEQYF
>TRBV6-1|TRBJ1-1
CASSEAVPGVGEAFF
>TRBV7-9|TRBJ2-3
CASSEEFPSTDTQYF
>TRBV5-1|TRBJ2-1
CASSLTGMNEQFF
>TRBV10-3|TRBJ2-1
CAISDDGQGYNEQFF
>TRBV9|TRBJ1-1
CASSSQALLDTEAFF
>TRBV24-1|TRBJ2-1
CATSDLAGDSYNEQFF
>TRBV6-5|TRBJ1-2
CASSYGVGSSPSYTF
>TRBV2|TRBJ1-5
CASSSGGVSNQPQHF
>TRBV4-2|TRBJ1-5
CASSQVHSYSNQPQHF
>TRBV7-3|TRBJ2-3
CASSLLAGPTDTQYF
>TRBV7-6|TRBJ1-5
CASSSGQGGSNQPQHF
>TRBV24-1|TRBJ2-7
CATSQNYEQYF
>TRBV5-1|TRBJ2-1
CASSFLQGTSGYNEQFF
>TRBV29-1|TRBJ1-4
CSVLVLGFNEKLFF
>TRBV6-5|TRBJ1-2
CASSYSRGNYGYTF
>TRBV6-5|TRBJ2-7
CASGTDFRYEQYF
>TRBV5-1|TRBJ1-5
CASSPETGINQPQHF
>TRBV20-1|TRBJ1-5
CSASGQGDWGNQPQHF
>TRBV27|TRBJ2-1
CASSLARLAVNEQFF
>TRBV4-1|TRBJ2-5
CASSQDIVQETQYF
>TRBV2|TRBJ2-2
CASRVRTGSTGELFF
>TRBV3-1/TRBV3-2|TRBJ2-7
CASSQTGYEQYF
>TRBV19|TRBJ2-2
CASSIWQGNTGELFF
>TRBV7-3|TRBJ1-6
CASSPTRDSPLHF
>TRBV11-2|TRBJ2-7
CASSLVSGQEDEQYF
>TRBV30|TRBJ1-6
CAWSWDGGASGNSPLHF
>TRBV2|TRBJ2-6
CASRFPSRGANVLTF
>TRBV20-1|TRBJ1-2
CSAGQGSGYTF
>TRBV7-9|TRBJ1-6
CASSPADSSPLHF
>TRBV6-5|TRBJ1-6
CASTRKNNSPLHF
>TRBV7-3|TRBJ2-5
CASSLGGAWETQYF
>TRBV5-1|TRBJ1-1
CASSLGEMNTEAFF
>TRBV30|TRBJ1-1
CASAGALNTEAFF
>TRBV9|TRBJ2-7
CASSVIGSGETYEQYF
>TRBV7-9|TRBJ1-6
CASSLLGSPLHF
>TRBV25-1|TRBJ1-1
CASSEWAGPNTEAFF